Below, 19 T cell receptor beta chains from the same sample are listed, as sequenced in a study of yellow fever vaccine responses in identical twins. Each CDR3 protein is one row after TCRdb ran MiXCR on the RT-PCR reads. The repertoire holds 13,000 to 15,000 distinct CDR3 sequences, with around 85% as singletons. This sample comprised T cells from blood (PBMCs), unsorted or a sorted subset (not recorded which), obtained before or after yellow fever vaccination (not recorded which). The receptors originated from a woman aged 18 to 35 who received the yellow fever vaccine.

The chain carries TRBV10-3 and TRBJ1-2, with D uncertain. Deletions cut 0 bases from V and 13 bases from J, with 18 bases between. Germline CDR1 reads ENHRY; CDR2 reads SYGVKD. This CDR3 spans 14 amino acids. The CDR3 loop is CAISESGRSMASTF. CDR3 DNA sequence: TGTGCCATCAGTGAGTCGGGCCGCTCTATGGCTAGCACCTTC.

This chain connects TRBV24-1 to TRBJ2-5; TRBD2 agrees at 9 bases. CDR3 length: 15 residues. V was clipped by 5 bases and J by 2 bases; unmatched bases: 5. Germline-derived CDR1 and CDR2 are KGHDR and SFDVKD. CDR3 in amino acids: CATSVASGVQETQYF. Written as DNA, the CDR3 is TGTGCCACCAGTGTGGCTAGCGGGGTGCAAGAGACCCAGTACTTC.

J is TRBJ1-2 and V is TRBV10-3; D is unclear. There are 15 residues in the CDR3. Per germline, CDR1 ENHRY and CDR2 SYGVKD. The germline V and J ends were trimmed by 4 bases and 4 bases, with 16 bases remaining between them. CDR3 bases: TGTGCCATCAGTGTTCTTTTCCCGGACCCCTATGGCTACACCTTC. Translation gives CAISVLFPDPYGYTF.

The CDR3 protein is CASSLSLNTEAFF. CDR3 coding DNA: TGCGCCAGCAGCTTGTCGCTAAACACTGAAGCTTTCTTT. The chain has TRBV5-1 and TRBJ1-1; D not certain. The CDR3 covers 13 residues. Germline values: CDR1 SGHRS, CDR2 YFSETQ. V lost 1 base to trimming and J lost 2 bases, with 6 bases between them.

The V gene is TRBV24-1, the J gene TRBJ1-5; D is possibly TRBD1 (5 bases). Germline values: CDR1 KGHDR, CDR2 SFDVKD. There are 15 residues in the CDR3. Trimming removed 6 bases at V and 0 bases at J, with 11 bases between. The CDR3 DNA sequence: TGTGCCACCAGTCCTCGGGGGGATAGCAATCAGCCCCAGCATTTT. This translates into CATSPRGDSNQPQHF.

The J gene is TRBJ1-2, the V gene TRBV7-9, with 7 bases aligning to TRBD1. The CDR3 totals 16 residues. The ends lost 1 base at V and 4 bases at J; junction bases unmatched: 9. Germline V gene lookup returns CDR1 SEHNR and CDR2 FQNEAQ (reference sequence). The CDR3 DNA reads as TGTGCCAGCAGCTTAGTTCGGGGGACAGCCTTCTATGGCTACACCTTC. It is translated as CASSLVRGTAFYGYTF.

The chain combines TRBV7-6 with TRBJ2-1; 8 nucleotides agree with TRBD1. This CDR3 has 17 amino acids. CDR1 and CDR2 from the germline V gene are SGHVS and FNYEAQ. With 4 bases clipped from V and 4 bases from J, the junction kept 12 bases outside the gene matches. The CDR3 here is CASSSWADRGNYNEQFF. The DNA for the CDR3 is TGTGCCAGCAGCTCCTGGGCCGACAGGGGCAATTACAATGAGCAGTTCTTC. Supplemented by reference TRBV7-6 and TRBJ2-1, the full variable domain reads GAGVSQSPRYKVTKRGQDVALRCDPISGHVSLYWYRQALGQGPEFLTYFNYEAQQDKSGLPNDRFSAERPEGSISTLTIQRTEQRDSAMYRCASSSWADRGNYNEQFFGPGTRLTVL.

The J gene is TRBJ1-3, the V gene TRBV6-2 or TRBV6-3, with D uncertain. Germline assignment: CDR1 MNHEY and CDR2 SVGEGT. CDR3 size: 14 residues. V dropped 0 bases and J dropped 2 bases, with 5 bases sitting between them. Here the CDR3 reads CASSYSGAGNTIYF. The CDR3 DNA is TGTGCCAGCAGTTACTCGGGAGCTGGAAACACCATATATTTT.

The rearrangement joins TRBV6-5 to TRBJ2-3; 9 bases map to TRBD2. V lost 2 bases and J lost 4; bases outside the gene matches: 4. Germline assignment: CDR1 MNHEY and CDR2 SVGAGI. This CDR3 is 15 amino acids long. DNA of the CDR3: TGTGCCAGCAGTTACCTTAGCGGGAGCGCAGATACGCAGTATTTT. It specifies CASSYLSGSADTQYF.

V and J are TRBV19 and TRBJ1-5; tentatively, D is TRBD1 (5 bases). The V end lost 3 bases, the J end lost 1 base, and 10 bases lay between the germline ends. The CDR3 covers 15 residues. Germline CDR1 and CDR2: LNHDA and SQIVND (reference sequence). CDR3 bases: TGTGCCAGTAGTATTGGCAGGACAAGCAATCAGCCCCAGCATTTT. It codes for CASSIGRTSNQPQHF.

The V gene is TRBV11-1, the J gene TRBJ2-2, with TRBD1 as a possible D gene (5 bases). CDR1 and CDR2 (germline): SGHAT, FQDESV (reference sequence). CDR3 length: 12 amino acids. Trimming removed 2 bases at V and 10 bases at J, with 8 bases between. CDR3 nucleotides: TGTGCCAGCAGCTTAAGTGGGGCGGAGCTGTTTTTT. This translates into CASSLSGAELFF.

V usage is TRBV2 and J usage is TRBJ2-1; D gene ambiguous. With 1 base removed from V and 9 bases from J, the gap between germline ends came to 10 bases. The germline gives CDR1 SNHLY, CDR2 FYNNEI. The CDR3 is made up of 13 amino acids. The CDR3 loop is CASSEVELSEQFF. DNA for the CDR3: TGTGCCAGCAGTGAAGTGGAGCTCAGTGAGCAGTTCTTC.

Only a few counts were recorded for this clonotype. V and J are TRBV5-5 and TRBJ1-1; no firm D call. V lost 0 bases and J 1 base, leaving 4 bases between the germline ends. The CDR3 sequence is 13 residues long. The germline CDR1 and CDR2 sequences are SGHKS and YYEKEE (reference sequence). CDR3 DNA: TGTGCCAGCAGCTTGGGGGAGAACACTGAAGCTTTCTTT. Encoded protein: CASSLGENTEAFF.

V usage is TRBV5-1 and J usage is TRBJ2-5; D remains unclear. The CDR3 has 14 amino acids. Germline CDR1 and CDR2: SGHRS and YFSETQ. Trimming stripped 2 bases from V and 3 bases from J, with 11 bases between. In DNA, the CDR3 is TGCGCCAGCAGCTTAGTTATAGCCGAAGAGACCCAGTACTTC. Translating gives CASSLVIAEETQYF.

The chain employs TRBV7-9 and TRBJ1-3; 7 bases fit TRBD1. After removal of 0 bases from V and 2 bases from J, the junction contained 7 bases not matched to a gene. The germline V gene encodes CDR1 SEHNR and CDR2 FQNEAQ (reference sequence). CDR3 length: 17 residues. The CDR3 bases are TGTGCCAGCAGCTTAGCGACTGGGACAGTCACTGGAAACACCATATATTTT. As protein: CASSLATGTVTGNTIYF.

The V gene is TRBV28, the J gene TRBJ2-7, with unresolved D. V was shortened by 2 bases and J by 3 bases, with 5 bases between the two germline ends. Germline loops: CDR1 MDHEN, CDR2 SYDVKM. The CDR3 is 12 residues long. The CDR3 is CASSLPGYEQYF. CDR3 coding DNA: TGTGCCAGCAGTTTACCCGGCTACGAGCAGTACTTC.

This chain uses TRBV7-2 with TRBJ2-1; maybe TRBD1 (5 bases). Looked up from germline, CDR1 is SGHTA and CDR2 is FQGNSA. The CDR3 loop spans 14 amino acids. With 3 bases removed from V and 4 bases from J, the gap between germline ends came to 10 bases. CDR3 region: CASSFRQIYNEQFF. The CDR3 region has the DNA TGTGCCAGCAGCTTCCGACAGATATACAATGAGCAGTTCTTC.

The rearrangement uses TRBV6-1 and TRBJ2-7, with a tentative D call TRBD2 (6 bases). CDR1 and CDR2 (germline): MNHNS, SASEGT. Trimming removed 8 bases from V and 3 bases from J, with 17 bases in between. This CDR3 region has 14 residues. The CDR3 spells CASRRGSTIYEQYF. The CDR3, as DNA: TGTGCCAGCCGCCGGGGGTCTACTATCTACGAGCAGTACTTC.

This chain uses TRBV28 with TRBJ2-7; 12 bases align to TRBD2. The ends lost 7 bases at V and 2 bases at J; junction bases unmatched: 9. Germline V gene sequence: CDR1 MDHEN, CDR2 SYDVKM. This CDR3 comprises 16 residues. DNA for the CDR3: TGTGCCAGCATTAGCTCAGGACTAGCGGGGACCTACGAGCAGTACTTC. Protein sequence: CASISSGLAGTYEQYF.